A single sample is the source of the 21 T cell receptor beta chains below, sequenced in a study of shared clonotypes between healthy human individuals. TCRdb's copy holds only in-frame clones and misses some; the assay was immunoSEQ multiplex PCR. The sample has about 2.3 million clones; about 90% are singletons. Sequenced input: naive CD4+ T cells from PBMCs. The subset was: CD45RA+ positively selected. The receptors shown here come from a man between 18 and 29 years old in good health. Some clones in this sample may be carry-over from other donors' samples.

About this clone itself: Other DNA variants within this sample encode the same CDR3. The chain joins TRBV5-4 to TRBJ2-6, with TRBD1 as a possible D gene (6 bases). Germline CDR1 is SGHNT and CDR2 is YYREEE (reference sequence). The V end lost 2 bases, the J end lost 0 bases, and 6 bases lay between the germline ends. The CDR3 contains 15 residues. DNA of the CDR3: TGTGCCAGCAGCTTACAGGGCTCTGGGGCCAACGTCCTGACTTTC. It codes for CASSLQGSGANVLTF. The variable domain in full, with the rest retrieved from reference TRBV5-4 and TRBJ2-6, is ETGVTQSPTHLIKTRGQQVTLRCSSQSGHNTVSWYQQALGQGPQFIFQYYREEENGRGNFPPRFSGLQFPNYSSELNVNALELDDSALYLCASSLQGSGANVLTFGAGSRLTVL.

The chain is built from TRBV5-1 and TRBJ2-7; TRBD1 or TRBD2 may be the D gene (5 bases each). Per germline, CDR1 SGHRS and CDR2 YFSETQ. The CDR3 length is 15 residues. Trimming cost V 2 bases and J 7 bases, with 19 bases left between them. The CDR3 region is CASSLTGTSEEEQYF. CDR3 bases: TGCGCCAGCAGCTTAACCGGGACCTCGGAGGAGGAGCAGTACTTC.

J is TRBJ2-1 and V is TRBV28; TRBD1 or TRBD2 may be the D gene (6 bases each). Trimming removed 6 bases from V and 3 bases from J, with 15 bases in between. This CDR3 spans 15 amino acids. From germline, CDR1 is MDHEN and CDR2 SYDVKM. CDR3 DNA: TGTGCCAGCAGCGTGGGGGGCCTAGTCTACAATGAGCAGTTCTTC. Amino acid sequence: CASSVGGLVYNEQFF.

V is TRBV5-1 and J is TRBJ2-6; TRBD2 is a possible D gene (6 bases). Trimming removed 5 bases from V and 2 bases from J, with 14 bases in between. Germline V CDR1 and CDR2: SGHRS, YFSETQ. The CDR3 loop spans 16 amino acids. The DNA of the CDR3 is TGCGCCAGCAGGAACGGATCGGGGGCTGGGGCCAACGTCCTGACTTTC. Translating gives CASRNGSGAGANVLTF.

In the case of this clone: The same CDR3 also results from other DNA sequences found in this sample. The chain recombines TRBV7-9 with TRBJ2-7; possible D gene TRBD2, 5 bases. The length of the CDR3 is 14 residues. Germline CDR1 and CDR2: SEHNR and FQNEAQ (reference sequence). V shed 1 base and J shed 2 bases, with 9 bases lying between them. In nucleotides, the CDR3 is TGTGCCAGCAGCTTAGGGACTGGAGCCTACGAGCAGTACTTC. Translated, it gives CASSLGTGAYEQYF.

The chain employs TRBV5-1 and TRBJ2-3; 7 nucleotides line up with TRBD2. CDR1 is SGHRS, CDR2 YFSETQ, per germline. V lost 5 bases to trimming and J lost 5 bases; unmatched junction nucleotides: 8. The CDR3 is 14 residues long. The CDR3 loop is CASRPTSAGDTQYF. The CDR3 DNA sequence: TGCGCCAGCAGGCCAACTAGCGCGGGAGATACGCAGTATTTT.

CDR3 sequence reads: CASSLTSGEKLFF. The CDR3 nucleotides are TGCGCCAGCAGCTTGACTAGCGGTGAAAAACTGTTTTTT. V gene TRBV5-1 combines with J gene TRBJ1-4; the D is unclear. The CDR3 loop spans 13 amino acids. V was shortened by 1 base and J by 7 bases, with 8 bases between the two germline ends. Per the germline V gene, CDR1 is SGHRS and CDR2 is YFSETQ.

V usage is TRBV18 and J usage is TRBJ2-3; D is unresolved. CDR1 is KGHSH and CDR2 is LQKENI in the germline V gene. V was shortened by 2 bases and J by 4 bases, with 13 bases between the two germline ends. The CDR3 spans 15 residues. The CDR3 sequence is CASSPNVNTADTQYF. The CDR3 bases are TGTGCCAGCTCACCAAATGTTAACACCGCAGATACGCAGTATTTT.

The J gene is TRBJ2-3, the V gene TRBV10-1; 9 nucleotides line up with TRBD1. J lost 4 bases, V lost 4 bases, and 0 bases had no gene match. From germline, CDR1 is WNHNN and CDR2 SYGVQD (reference sequence). This CDR3 contains 13 residues. The CDR3 loop is CASSGQGADTQYF. DNA for the CDR3: TGCGCCAGCAGTGGACAGGGGGCAGATACGCAGTATTTT.

J is TRBJ2-7 and V is TRBV6-6; perhaps TRBD2 as D (5 bases). CDR3 size: 13 residues. Trimming removed 6 bases from V and 5 bases from J, with 14 bases in between. Germline V CDR1 and CDR2: MNHNY, SVGAGI (reference sequence). This CDR3 is CASRSGGLNEQYF. The DNA of the CDR3 is TGTGCCAGCAGATCGGGCGGGCTCAACGAGCAGTACTTC.

The chain carries TRBV15 and TRBJ1-1; D is unclear. The ends were cut back, 5 bases at V and 11 bases at J, with 12 bases in the middle. CDR3 length equals 11 residues. Looked up from germline, CDR1 is LNHNV and CDR2 is YYDKDF (reference sequence). The CDR3 region has the DNA TGTGCCACCAGCGCTGGAGGTGGGGCTTTCTTT. This codes for CATSAGGGAFF.

The V gene is TRBV7-8, the J gene TRBJ2-1; either TRBD1 or TRBD2 may fit D (5 bases each). CDR1 is SGHVS, CDR2 FQNEAQ, per germline. The CDR3 length is 14 residues. The V and J ends lost 2 bases and 3 bases respectively, with 8 bases between them. The DNA for the CDR3 is TGTGCCAGCAGCTTACCGGGGCTCTACAATGAGCAGTTCTTC. Amino acid sequence: CASSLPGLYNEQFF.

Concerning this clone: In the same sample, other DNA sequences code for this CDR3. This sequence joins TRBV6-5 and TRBJ2-7; D might be TRBD1 or TRBD2, each matching 6 bases. The CDR3 loop spans 12 amino acids. Germline V lookup: CDR1 MNHEY, CDR2 SVGAGI. Trimming stripped 8 bases from V and 2 bases from J, with 10 bases between. The CDR3 DNA sequence: TGTGCCAGCGGCGGGACAACCTACGAGCAGTACTTC. Translated: CASGGTTYEQYF.

This chain uses TRBV10-1 with TRBJ2-2, with a tentative D call TRBD2 (6 bases). CDR3 size: 16 residues. V lost 3 bases and J 1 base, leaving 12 bases between the germline ends. In germline, CDR1 is WNHNN, CDR2 SYGVQD (reference sequence). In nucleotides, the CDR3 is TGCGCCAGCAGTGACCCCACGCGGGAGAACACCGGGGAGCTGTTTTTT. It is translated as CASSDPTRENTGELFF.

In its sample, this clone was seen a few times. CDR3 sequence: CASKVDTEAFF. The CDR3 DNA sequence: TGTGCCAGCAAGGTGGACACTGAAGCTTTCTTT. V is TRBV25-1 and J is TRBJ1-1; no definite D call. The CDR3 covers 11 residues. The germline gives CDR1 MGHDK, CDR2 SYGVNS. V lost 7 bases to trimming and J lost 3 bases, with 6 bases between them.

The chain uses TRBV4-2 and TRBJ1-1; TRBD1 might be the D (5 bases). CDR3 length: 14 residues. Germline CDR1 and CDR2: LGHNA and YNFKEQ. Trimming removed 2 bases from V and 5 bases from J, with 12 bases in between. The CDR3 loop is CASSQLGVGTEAFF. The DNA for the CDR3 is TGTGCCAGCAGCCAATTAGGGGTAGGGACTGAAGCTTTCTTT.

This chain joins TRBV9 and TRBJ2-3; D perhaps matches TRBD2 (6 bases). CDR1 is SGDLS and CDR2 is YYNGEE in the germline V gene. The CDR3 covers 15 residues. V was clipped by 4 bases and J by 7 bases, with 19 bases between them. The DNA of the CDR3 is TGTGCCAGCAGCCTTAGCGGCCACAGCAGTAATACGCAGTATTTT. Translated, it gives CASSLSGHSSNTQYF.

This sequence joins TRBV29-1 and TRBJ2-1, with D perhaps TRBD1 or TRBD2 (5 bases each). Germline V gives CDR1 SQVTM, CDR2 ANQGSEA. Trimming left V 3 bases short and J 4 bases short, with 19 bases between. The CDR3 contains 16 residues. CDR3 region: CSVDWAGTSGYNEQFF. As DNA, the CDR3 is TGCAGCGTTGACTGGGCAGGGACCTCCGGGTACAATGAGCAGTTCTTC.

The chain is built from TRBV5-1 and TRBJ2-5; 11 nucleotides align to TRBD2. Germline V CDR1 and CDR2: SGHRS, YFSETQ. The CDR3 sequence is 16 residues long. V lost 3 bases, J lost 3 bases, and 7 bases stayed unmatched. CDR3 nucleotides: TGCGCCAGCAGCTCGGGACTAGCGGCATGGGAAGAGACCCAGTACTTC. This sequence encodes CASSSGLAAWEETQYF. The complete variable domain, with remaining parts taken from reference TRBV5-1 and TRBJ2-5, reads KAGVTQTPRYLIKTRGQQVTLSCSPISGHRSVSWYQQTPGQGLQFLFEYFSETQRNKGNFPGRFSGRQFSNSRSEMNVSTLELGDSALYLCASSSGLAAWEETQYFGPGTRLLVL.

The chain employs TRBV28 and TRBJ2-1; D unresolved. Germline CDR1 is MDHEN and CDR2 is SYDVKM. Trimming took 8 bases from V and 0 from J, leaving 5 bases between them. The length of the CDR3 is 12 residues. The chain's CDR3 is CASGFSYNEQFF. As DNA, the CDR3 is TGTGCCAGCGGGTTCTCCTACAATGAGCAGTTCTTC.

The chain couples TRBV9 to TRBJ2-1, with 9 bases fitting TRBD1. The J segment lost 9 bases and the V segment lost 0 bases, leaving 10 bases of the junction unmatched. This CDR3 contains 16 residues. Germline CDR1 is SGDLS and CDR2 is YYNGEE. CDR3 nucleotide sequence: TGTGCCAGCAGCGTAGCCGGGACAGGGTCTCTCGGTGAGCAGTTCTTC. Translating it yields CASSVAGTGSLGEQFF.